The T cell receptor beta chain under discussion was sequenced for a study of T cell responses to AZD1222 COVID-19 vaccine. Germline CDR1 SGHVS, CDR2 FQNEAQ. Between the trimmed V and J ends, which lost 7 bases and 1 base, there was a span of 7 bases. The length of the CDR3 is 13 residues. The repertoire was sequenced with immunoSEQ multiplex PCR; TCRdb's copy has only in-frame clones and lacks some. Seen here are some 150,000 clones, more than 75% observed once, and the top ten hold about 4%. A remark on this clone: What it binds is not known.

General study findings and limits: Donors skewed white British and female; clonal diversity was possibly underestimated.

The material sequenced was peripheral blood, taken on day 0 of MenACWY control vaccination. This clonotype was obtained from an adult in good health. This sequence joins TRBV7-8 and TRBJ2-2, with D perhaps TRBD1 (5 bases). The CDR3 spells CASNQGNTGELFF. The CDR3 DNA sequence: TGTGCCAGCAATCAGGGGAACACCGGGGAGCTGTTTTTT.